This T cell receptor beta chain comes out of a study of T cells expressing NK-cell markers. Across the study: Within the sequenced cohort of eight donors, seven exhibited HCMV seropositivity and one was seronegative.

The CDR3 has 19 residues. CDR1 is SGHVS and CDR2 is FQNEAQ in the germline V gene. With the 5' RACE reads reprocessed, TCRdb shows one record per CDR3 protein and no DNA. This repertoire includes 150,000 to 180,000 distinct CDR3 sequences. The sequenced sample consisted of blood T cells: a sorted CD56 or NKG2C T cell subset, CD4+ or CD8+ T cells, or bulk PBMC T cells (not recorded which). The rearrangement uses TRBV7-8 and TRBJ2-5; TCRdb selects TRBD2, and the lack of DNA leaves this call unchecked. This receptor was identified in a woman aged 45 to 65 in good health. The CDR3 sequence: CASSLGLAGGPEPQETQYF.